These 23 T cell receptor beta chains share one sample of origin, sequenced in a study of lung T cells in sarcoidosis with Löfgren's syndrome. TCRdb processed the reads anew with MiXCR; each CDR3 protein has one entry. Of roughly 19,000 distinct CDR3 sequences listed, 20% to 25% were seen once; the top ten hold over 4%. Input material: CD4+ T cells from PBMCs. These receptors all stem from a human donor with sarcoidosis (Löfgren's syndrome or another form), or a control subject (not recorded which).

This clonotype has just a few counts. The chain couples TRBV24-1 to TRBJ2-1, with 8 bases that match TRBD2. The CDR3 runs 16 residues. Unmatched junction bases numbered 11, after V lost 5 bases and J lost 6 bases. CDR1 is KGHDR, CDR2 SFDVKD, per germline. The chain's CDR3 is CATSGEKRERPNEQFF. Written as DNA, the CDR3 is TGTGCCACCAGTGGGGAGAAGCGGGAGAGACCCAATGAGCAGTTCTTC.

This clonotype is judged medium-sized (0.01 to 0.1%). The chain is built from TRBV6-1 and TRBJ2-1; no firm D call. The CDR3 runs 18 residues. Germline V CDR1 and CDR2: MNHNS, SASEGT. Trimming stripped 2 bases from V and 0 bases from J, with 17 bases between. This chain's CDR3 is CASSERGSKRLSYNEQFF. CDR3 DNA: TGTGCCAGCAGTGAACGTGGAAGCAAAAGGCTCTCCTACAATGAGCAGTTCTTC.

This rearrangement joins TRBV7-2 to TRBJ2-3, with D possibly TRBD1 on 6 matching bases. V gave up 5 bases and J gave up 4 bases, with 13 bases separating them. The germline gives CDR1 SGHTA, CDR2 FQGNSA. This CDR3 has 14 residues. CDR3 DNA sequence: TGTACCAGCAGCCGGGACACGGCATCAGATACGCAGTATTTT. This codes for CTSSRDTASDTQYF.

The gene calls are TRBV18 and TRBJ2-7; TRBD2 is a possible D gene (5 bases). V was pared by 3 bases and J by 6 bases, with 9 bases between. CDR1 is KGHSH and CDR2 is LQKENI in the germline V gene. The CDR3 covers 12 residues. CDR3 nucleotides: TGTGCCAGCTCACCTTCTGAGGGCGAGCAGTACTTC. It codes for CASSPSEGEQYF.

This clonotype was seen many times. This chain links TRBV28 with TRBJ1-3, with D unresolved. The CDR3 has 17 residues. V lost 8 bases and J 4 bases, leaving 24 bases between the germline ends. Germline CDR1 reads MDHEN; CDR2 reads SYDVKM. In DNA, the CDR3 is TGTGCCAGCGGCCCAAACCCCTCGGGGATGGCGGGAAACACCATATATTTT. Protein: CASGPNPSGMAGNTIYF.

This clonotype appeared a few times. This CDR3 fails to terminate in the conserved phenylalanine or tryptophan, so it likely reflects a read error. The chain combines TRBV11-2 with TRBJ1-4; D not resolved. The CDR3 is 14 residues long. Germline CDR1 and CDR2: SGHAT and FQNNGV. Deletions cut 0 bases from V and 5 bases from J, with 7 bases between. CDR3 loop: CASSLDRLNEKLFS. The CDR3 DNA reads TGTGCCAGCAGCTTAGACCGGTTAAATGAAAAACTGTTTTCT.

This clonotype is deemed medium-sized. This chain links TRBV20-1 with TRBJ1-2; no reliable D call. The CDR3 runs 13 residues. Germline V lookup: CDR1 DFQATT, CDR2 SNEGSKA (reference sequence). With 1 base removed from V and 2 bases from J, the gap between germline ends came to 8 bases. The CDR3: CSARGATNYGYTF. CDR3 DNA: TGCAGTGCTAGAGGGGCCACAAACTATGGCTACACCTTC.

In its sample, this clonotype was seen many times. CDR3 coding DNA: TGTGCCAGCAGCCAATGGGGCGGACGCACAGATACGCAGTATTTT. It translates to CASSQWGGRTDTQYF. The J gene is TRBJ2-3, the V gene TRBV3-1; D may be TRBD1 (5 bases). CDR1 is LGHDT and CDR2 is YNNKEL in the germline V gene (reference sequence). V dropped 2 bases and J dropped 1 base, with 10 bases sitting between them. There are 15 residues in the CDR3.

This clonotype was counted at least ten times. J is TRBJ2-1 and V is TRBV10-2; D not resolved. The CDR3 consists of 14 residues. Looked up from germline, CDR1 is WSHSY and CDR2 is SAAADI. V was clipped by 3 bases and J by 6 bases, with 12 bases between them. The CDR3 here is CASSEFLNSNEQFF. In DNA form, the CDR3 reads TGCGCCAGCAGTGAATTTTTGAACAGCAATGAGCAGTTCTTC.

J is TRBJ2-7 and V is TRBV5-5; D perhaps matches TRBD1 (5 bases). Trimming stripped 0 bases from V and 6 bases from J, with 13 bases between. The CDR3 covers 14 residues. The germline CDR1 and CDR2 sequences are SGHKS and YYEKEE (reference sequence). Here the CDR3 reads CASSLADSKGEQYF. Written as DNA, the CDR3 is TGTGCCAGCAGCTTGGCCGACAGCAAGGGCGAGCAGTACTTC.

This clonotype was found many times. V is TRBV2 and J is TRBJ1-1; D is undetermined. The CDR3 loop spans 13 amino acids. Germline V CDR1 and CDR2: SNHLY, FYNNEI. V was pared by 3 bases and J by 0 bases, with 5 bases between. The CDR3 region is CASSEDLNTEAFF. The CDR3, as DNA: TGTGCCAGCAGTGAGGACTTGAACACTGAAGCTTTCTTT.

This clonotype was counted ten times or more. A single base separates this from a much larger clone, so it may be a read error. This chain uses TRBV6-5 with TRBJ2-1, with 9 bases aligning to TRBD2. Germline loops: CDR1 MNHEY, CDR2 SVGAGI. The CDR3 is 19 amino acids. The CDR3 DNA follows: TGTGCCAGCGGTTACTCCCCAGGGGCTAGCGGGGTAAAAAACAATGAGCAGTTCTTC. As protein: CASGYSPGASGVKNNEQFF.

This clonotype was observed at least ten times. In nucleotides, the CDR3 is TGTGCCAGCAGTTTTCAAACGACTACCAACAAACTTGGGCAGTATTTT. Encoded protein: CASSFQTTTNKLGQYF. The V call is TRBV12-3 or TRBV12-4, the J call TRBJ2-3; D perhaps matches TRBD2 (5 bases). The V and J ends lost 3 bases and 11 bases respectively, with 24 bases between them. The CDR3 consists of 16 residues.

In this sample, this clonotype is medium-sized. The chain links TRBV20-1 to TRBJ1-1; TRBD1 matches at 11 bases. CDR1 is DFQATT, CDR2 SNEGSKA, per germline (reference sequence). J lost 5 bases, V lost 0 bases, and 5 bases had no gene match. The CDR3 is 15 amino acids. DNA for the CDR3: TGCAGTGCTAGAGACCTGGGGACAGGGGGAACTGAAGCTTTCTTT. It is translated as CSARDLGTGGTEAFF.

This clonotype was counted many times. The chain uses TRBV7-2 and TRBJ2-7; unclear D gene. V lost 5 bases and J 7 bases, leaving 12 bases between the germline ends. The CDR3 covers 12 residues. Germline loops: CDR1 SGHTA, CDR2 FQGNSA. The CDR3 region is CASSLPKEEQYF. CDR3 DNA sequence: TGTGCCAGCAGCCTCCCTAAGGAGGAGCAGTACTTC. Full variable domain (outside the CDR3, taken from reference TRBV7-2 and TRBJ2-7): GAGVSQSPSNKVTEKGKDVELRCDPISGHTALYWYRQSLGQGLEFLIYFQGNSAPDKSGLPSDRFSAERTGGSVSTLTIQRTQQEDSAVYLCASSLPKEEQYFGPGTRLTVT.

This clonotype was detected ten times or more. This chain uses TRBV19 with TRBJ2-1, with 9 positions matching TRBD1. CDR1 and CDR2 (germline): LNHDA, SQIVND (reference sequence). J was trimmed by 4 bases and V by 6 bases; bases with no gene match: 7. CDR3 length: 15 amino acids. The CDR3 here is CASSHTGGAYNEQFF. The CDR3 DNA sequence: TGTGCCAGTAGCCACACAGGGGGCGCATACAATGAGCAGTTCTTC.

A word on this clonotype: This may be a read error, as it is one base from a much larger clone. The rearrangement joins TRBV11-3 to TRBJ1-1, with D possibly TRBD1 on 5 matching bases. Germline V gene lookup returns CDR1 SGHNT and CDR2 YENEEA. This CDR3 contains 15 residues. CDR3 protein: CAGSSGGGTNTEAFF. DNA for the CDR3: TGTGCCGGCAGCTCCGGGGGGGGGACCAACACTGAAGCTTTCTTT.

Regarding this clonotype: A much more abundant neighbour one base away suggests this may be a read error. The rearrangement joins TRBV4-2 to TRBJ1-1; D gene ambiguous. The CDR3 loop spans 13 amino acids. Germline V gene lookup returns CDR1 LGHNA and CDR2 YNFKEQ. This chain's CDR3 is CANSQDPASRAFF. The CDR3 bases are TGTGCCAACAGCCAAGATCCGGCCTCGAGAGCTTTCTTT.

This clonotype was found many times. V is TRBV18 and J is TRBJ2-1; D is unresolved. Per germline, CDR1 KGHSH and CDR2 LQKENI. V lost 2 bases, J lost 8 bases, and 13 bases lay in between. The CDR3 sequence is 14 residues long. CDR3 sequence (DNA): TGTGCCAGCTCACCATGGGCTAGTAGGGATGAGCAGTTCTTC. Residues: CASSPWASRDEQFF.

By sample share, this clonotype is medium-sized. The chain couples TRBV19 to TRBJ1-1; D uncertain. The CDR3 is 14 residues long. Germline V CDR1 and CDR2: LNHDA, SQIVND (reference sequence). Trimming removed 3 bases at V and 0 bases at J, with 8 bases between. The CDR3 loop is CASSIPRLNTEAFF. DNA for the CDR3: TGTGCCAGTAGTATTCCCAGGTTGAACACTGAAGCTTTCTTT.

At least ten counts were recorded for this clonotype. The V and J genes are TRBV10-3 and TRBJ1-4; D may be TRBD1 (5 bases). Germline lookup yields CDR1 ENHRY and CDR2 SYGVKD. With 4 bases removed from V and 8 bases from J, the gap between germline ends came to 17 bases. The CDR3 spans 15 residues. The CDR3 bases are TGTGCCATCAGTGCGACGGGGACCCCGGAGGAAAAACTGTTTTTT. It specifies CAISATGTPEEKLFF.

The table lists this clonotype with a few counts. With a much larger clone just one base away, this may be a read error. The gene calls are TRBV5-1 and TRBJ2-3; TRBD1 matches at 7 bases. V lost 5 bases, J lost 7 bases, and 13 bases stayed unmatched. This CDR3 spans 15 amino acids. From germline, CDR1 is SGHRS and CDR2 YFSETQ. Here the CDR3 reads CASSPGQALMNTQYF. CDR3 nucleotides: TGCGCCAGCAGTCCAGGACAGGCTCTAATGAATACGCAGTATTTT. Filled out from reference TRBV5-1 and TRBJ2-3, the complete variable domain reads KAGVTQTPRYLIKTRGQQVTLSCSPISGHRSVSWYQQTPGQGLQFLFEYFSETQRNKGNFPGRFSGRQFSNSRSEMNVSTLELGDSALYLCASSPGQALMNTQYFGPGTRLTVL.

With regard to this clonotype: Germline and junction disagree at one end, which may indicate a read error. The V gene is TRBV3-1, the J gene TRBJ2-2; TRBD2 aligns across 7 bases. In germline, CDR1 is LGHDT, CDR2 YNNKEL (reference sequence). The length of the CDR3 is 15 residues. This CDR3 reads CASATLRGNAGELFF. The CDR3 DNA is TGTGCCAGCGCCACTTTGCGGGGGAACGCCGGGGAGCTGTTTTTT.